This TCR beta chain was sequenced for a study of T cell repertoires in cytomegalovirus infection. Study-level points and caveats: CMV-specific TCR beta clonotypes restricted by HLA-C were the ones dominating the ex vivo response.

On this clonotype: Its matching antigen is unknown.

TCRdb re-derived calls from the reads in MiXCR, one entry per CDR3 protein. Of 400,000 to 550,000 distinct CDR3 sequences in the sample, approximately 10% are singletons; the top ten hold roughly a tenth. Losses at the gene ends were 4 bases for V and 6 bases for J; bases not matched to a gene: 14. The CDR3 runs 16 residues. Germline V gives CDR1 SGHDT, CDR2 YYEEEE. The chain couples TRBV5-6 to TRBJ2-7; 9 bases map to TRBD1. Input material: PBMCs. The sequence was obtained from a human donor in good health (CMV status not recorded). Some clones in this sample may be carry-over from other donors' samples. DNA for the CDR3: TGTGCCAGCAGCGAGACCGGGACAGGGAGTCCTATCGAGCAGTACTTC. Residues: CASSETGTGSPIEQYF.